Each of the 12 T cell receptor beta chains below was sequenced from the same sample in a study of blood T cell repertoires in COVID-19 (TCRdb year 2020). The library was generated by the immunoSEQ multiplex PCR assay. TCRdb took over this immuneACCESS table, retaining in-frame rearrangements with V and J assigned. Such tables are incomplete; in checked studies, under half of the missing clones stem from an unresolved V gene, and the remainder is unexplained. In all, the sample holds a few hundred thousand clones, and 89% of those were seen once. Approximately 0.85% of the sample rests with the top ten. Sequenced material: peripheral blood. The receptors derive from a woman between 40 and 50 years old who had recovered from COVID-19.

This clone was picked up a small number of times. This chain joins TRBV27 and TRBJ2-7; no reliable D call. In germline, CDR1 is MNHEY, CDR2 SMNVEV (reference sequence). Trimming shortened V by 5 bases and J by 0 bases, and 8 bases separated the two germline ends. CDR3 size: 13 residues. CDR3 nucleotide sequence: TGTGCCAGCAGTGGGCATAGCTCCTACGAGCAGTACTTC. Amino acid sequence: CASSGHSSYEQYF.

The chain combines TRBV5-1 with TRBJ2-5; 7 bases fit TRBD1. The germline V gene encodes CDR1 SGHRS and CDR2 YFSETQ. J was trimmed by 1 base and V by 6 bases; bases with no gene match: 6. This CDR3 region has 14 residues. CDR3 sequence: CASTKTGAQETQYF. The CDR3 bases are TGCGCCAGCACTAAAACAGGGGCCCAAGAGACCCAGTACTTC.

This rearrangement joins TRBV5-8 to TRBJ2-2, with 7 bases fitting TRBD2. This CDR3 contains 16 residues. V lost 2 bases to trimming and J lost 8 bases; unmatched junction nucleotides: 12. Germline-derived CDR1 and CDR2 are SGHTS and YDEGEE. CDR3 DNA: TGTGCCAGCAGCTTTCACCTCCCAGCGGGGACGGGGGAGCTGTTTTTT. This gives the protein CASSFHLPAGTGELFF.

The V call is TRBV7-7, the J call TRBJ2-5; 12 bases match TRBD2. This CDR3 has 18 residues. Germline values: CDR1 SSHAT, CDR2 FNYEAQ (reference sequence). The ends lost 1 base at V and 5 bases at J; junction bases unmatched: 11. The CDR3 bases are TGTGCCAGCAGCTTAGGGGGCCTAGCGGGAGGGCTGGGGGAGACCCAGTACTTC. This gives the protein CASSLGGLAGGLGETQYF.

To note about this clone: The junction departs from the called germline gene at one end, perhaps through a read error. The chain has TRBV6-5 and TRBJ2-7, with 9 bases identical to TRBD1. CDR3 length equals 15 residues. CDR1 and CDR2 (germline): MNHEY, SVGAGI. The CDR3: CASGGPGQGTYEQYF. CDR3 DNA sequence: TGTGCCAGCGGCGGACCGGGACAGGGCACCTACGAACAGTACTTC.

This chain uses TRBV7-3 with TRBJ2-3; possible D gene TRBD2, 6 bases. CDR3 length: 12 residues. V was trimmed by 5 bases and J by 10 bases, leaving 13 bases between them. In germline, CDR1 is SGHTA, CDR2 FQGTGA. CDR3 loop: CASSPSGGAQYF. In DNA, the CDR3 is TGTGCCAGCAGCCCATCCGGGGGTGCGCAGTATTTT.

There are a few counts of this clone. The rearrangement links TRBV11-2 to TRBJ2-7, with 7 bases aligning to TRBD1. Germline lookup yields CDR1 SGHAT and CDR2 FQNNGV. CDR3 size: 14 residues. V lost 5 bases, J lost 6 bases, and 10 bases stayed unmatched. The CDR3 region is CASSLLTGKGEQYF. The CDR3 region has the DNA TGTGCCAGCAGCCTCCTGACAGGGAAAGGCGAGCAGTACTTC.

This sequence joins TRBV5-1 and TRBJ2-7, with 8 positions matching TRBD1. There are 13 residues in the CDR3. The germline CDR1 and CDR2 sequences are SGHRS and YFSETQ. After removal of 5 bases from V and 5 bases from J, the junction contained 6 bases not matched to a gene. CDR3 amino acids: CASSGQGKDEQYF. The CDR3 DNA reads TGCGCCAGCAGTGGACAGGGAAAGGACGAGCAGTACTTC.

The chain couples TRBV6-1 to TRBJ2-1, with 7 bases that match TRBD2. This CDR3 contains 15 residues. The trim removed 3 bases at V and 5 bases at J, leaving 7 bases unmatched. From germline, CDR1 is MNHNS and CDR2 SASEGT. The CDR3: CASSDGEAGNNEQFF. CDR3 nucleotide sequence: TGTGCCAGCAGTGACGGTGAAGCGGGGAACAATGAGCAGTTCTTC.

The rearrangement joins TRBV29-1 to TRBJ2-1; tentatively, D is TRBD1 (6 bases). Germline V CDR1 and CDR2: SQVTM, ANQGSEA. The CDR3 is 14 residues long. Trimming removed 7 bases from V and 4 bases from J, with 17 bases in between. In nucleotides, the CDR3 is TGCAGCGCCCGCCGGGACACTCTATACAATGAGCAGTTCTTC. Amino acids: CSARRDTLYNEQFF.

Only one count was recorded for this clone. This chain uses TRBV6-5 with TRBJ2-7; no clear D gene. V lost 10 bases, J lost 2 bases, and 15 bases lay in between. The length of the CDR3 is 13 residues. Germline V CDR1 and CDR2: MNHEY, SVGAGI. CDR3 DNA sequence: TGTGCCACCCACTCCCTGGAGACCTACGAGCAGTACTTC. Translated: CATHSLETYEQYF.

For the CDR3, the DNA is TGTGCCAGCTCTAAGGTGGACAGCGACGAGCAGTACTTC. Protein: CASSKVDSDEQYF. The chain recombines TRBV5-4 with TRBJ2-7, with D perhaps matching TRBD1 (6 bases). The V end lost 7 bases, the J end lost 5 bases, and 16 bases lay between the germline ends. The V gene's germline CDR1 is SGHNT and CDR2 YYREEE (reference sequence). The CDR3 spans 13 residues.